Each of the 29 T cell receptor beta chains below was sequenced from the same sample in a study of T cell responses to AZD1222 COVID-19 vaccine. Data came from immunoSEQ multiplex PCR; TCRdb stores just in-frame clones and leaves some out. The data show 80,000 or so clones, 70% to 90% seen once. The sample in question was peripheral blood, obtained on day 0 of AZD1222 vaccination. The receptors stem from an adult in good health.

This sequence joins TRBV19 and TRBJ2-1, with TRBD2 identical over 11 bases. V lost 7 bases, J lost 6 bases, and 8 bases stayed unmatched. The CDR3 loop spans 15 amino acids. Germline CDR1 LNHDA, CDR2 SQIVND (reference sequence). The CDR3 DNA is TGTGCCAGTACTACTCTAGCGGGAGGCCGCAATGAGCAGTTCTTC. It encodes CASTTLAGGRNEQFF. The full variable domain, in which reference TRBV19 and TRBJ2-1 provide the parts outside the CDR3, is DGGITQSPKYLFRKEGQNVTLSCEQNLNHDAMYWYRQDPGQGLRLIYYSQIVNDFQKGDIAEGYSVSREKKESFPLTVTSAQKNPTAFYLCASTTLAGGRNEQFFGPGTRLTVL.

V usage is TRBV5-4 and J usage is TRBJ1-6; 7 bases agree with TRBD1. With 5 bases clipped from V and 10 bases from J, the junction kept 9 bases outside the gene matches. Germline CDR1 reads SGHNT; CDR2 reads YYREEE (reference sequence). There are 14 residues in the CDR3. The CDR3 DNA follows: TGTGCCAGCAGTCCTGACAGGGAGCCATCACCCCTCCACTTT. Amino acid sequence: CASSPDREPSPLHF. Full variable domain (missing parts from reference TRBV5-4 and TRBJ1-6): ETGVTQSPTHLIKTRGQQVTLRCSSQSGHNTVSWYQQALGQGPQFIFQYYREEENGRGNFPPRFSGLQFPNYSSELNVNALELDDSALYLCASSPDREPSPLHFGNGTRLTVT.

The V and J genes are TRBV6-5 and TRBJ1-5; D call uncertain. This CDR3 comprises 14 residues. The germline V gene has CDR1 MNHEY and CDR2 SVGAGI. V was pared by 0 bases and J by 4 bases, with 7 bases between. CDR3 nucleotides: TGTGCCAGCAGTTACTCTCCCGGGAATCAGCCCCAGCATTTT. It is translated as CASSYSPGNQPQHF.

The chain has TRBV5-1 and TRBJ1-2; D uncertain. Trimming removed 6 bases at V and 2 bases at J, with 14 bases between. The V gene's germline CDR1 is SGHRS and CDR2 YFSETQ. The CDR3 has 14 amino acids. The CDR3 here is CASNSEGLNYGYTF. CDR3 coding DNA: TGCGCCAGCAATTCTGAGGGCCTAAACTATGGCTACACCTTC.

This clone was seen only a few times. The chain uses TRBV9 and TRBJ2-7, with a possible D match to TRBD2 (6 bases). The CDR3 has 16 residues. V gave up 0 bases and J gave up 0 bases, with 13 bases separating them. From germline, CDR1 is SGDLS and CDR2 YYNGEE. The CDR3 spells CASSVEAGQSSYEQYF. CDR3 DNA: TGTGCCAGCAGCGTAGAGGCGGGGCAGAGCTCCTACGAGCAGTACTTC.

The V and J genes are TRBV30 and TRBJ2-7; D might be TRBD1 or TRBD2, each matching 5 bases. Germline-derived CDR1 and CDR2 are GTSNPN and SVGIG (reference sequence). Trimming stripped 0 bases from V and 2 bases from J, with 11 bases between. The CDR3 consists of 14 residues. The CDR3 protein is CAWSVRGPTYEQYF. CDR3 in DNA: TGTGCCTGGAGTGTACGGGGACCGACCTACGAGCAGTACTTC.

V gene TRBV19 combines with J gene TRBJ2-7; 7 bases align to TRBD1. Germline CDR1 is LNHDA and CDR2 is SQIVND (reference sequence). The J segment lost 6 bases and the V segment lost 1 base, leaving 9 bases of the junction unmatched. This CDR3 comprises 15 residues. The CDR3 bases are TGTGCCAGTAGTATAGGCCTGACAGGGTCCGGCGAGCAGTACTTC. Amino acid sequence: CASSIGLTGSGEQYF. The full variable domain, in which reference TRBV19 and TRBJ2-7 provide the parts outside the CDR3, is DGGITQSPKYLFRKEGQNVTLSCEQNLNHDAMYWYRQDPGQGLRLIYYSQIVNDFQKGDIAEGYSVSREKKESFPLTVTSAQKNPTAFYLCASSIGLTGSGEQYFGPGTRLTVT.

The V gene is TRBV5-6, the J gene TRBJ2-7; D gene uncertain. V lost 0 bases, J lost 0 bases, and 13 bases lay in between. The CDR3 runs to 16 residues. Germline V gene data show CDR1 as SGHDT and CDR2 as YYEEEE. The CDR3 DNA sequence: TGTGCCAGCAGCTTGGCCGGTAGCAGGAACTCCTACGAGCAGTACTTC. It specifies CASSLAGSRNSYEQYF.

Here the CDR3 DNA reads TGTGCCTGGAGTGTACGGGGCGGGAGGGCCGATCCTTACAATGAGCAGTTCTTC. Its translation: CAWSVRGGRADPYNEQFF. The chain is built from TRBV30 and TRBJ2-1, with 9 bases identical to TRBD2. V dropped 0 bases and J dropped 4; count of bases not matched to a gene: 13. Germline-derived CDR1 and CDR2 are GTSNPN and SVGIG (reference sequence). The CDR3 totals 18 residues.

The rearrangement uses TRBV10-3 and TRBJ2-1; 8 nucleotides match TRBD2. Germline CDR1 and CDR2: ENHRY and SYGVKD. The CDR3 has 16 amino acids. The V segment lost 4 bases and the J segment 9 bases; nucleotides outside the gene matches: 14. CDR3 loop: CAISGGRREGRSEQFF. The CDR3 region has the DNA TGTGCCATCAGTGGGGGAAGACGGGAGGGCCGGAGTGAGCAGTTCTTC.

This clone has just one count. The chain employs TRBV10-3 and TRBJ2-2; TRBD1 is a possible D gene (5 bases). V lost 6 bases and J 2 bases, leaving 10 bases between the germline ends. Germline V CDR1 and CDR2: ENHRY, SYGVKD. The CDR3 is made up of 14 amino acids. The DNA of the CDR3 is TGTGCCATCAGGGAGACAGCCAACACCGGGGAGCTGTTTTTT. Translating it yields CAIRETANTGELFF.

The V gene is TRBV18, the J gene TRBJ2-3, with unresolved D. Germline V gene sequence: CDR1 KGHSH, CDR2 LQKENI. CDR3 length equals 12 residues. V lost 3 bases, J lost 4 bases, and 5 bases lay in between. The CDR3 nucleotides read TGTGCCAGCTCACCCTTACCAGATACGCAGTATTTT. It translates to CASSPLPDTQYF.

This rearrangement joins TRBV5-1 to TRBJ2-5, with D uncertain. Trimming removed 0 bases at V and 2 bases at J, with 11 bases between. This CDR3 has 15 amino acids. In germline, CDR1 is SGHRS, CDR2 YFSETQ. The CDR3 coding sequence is TGCGCCAGCAGCTTGGTTAACGGCGTACAAGAGACCCAGTACTTC. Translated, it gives CASSLVNGVQETQYF.

The CDR3 region is CASSLATGVAEAFF. The CDR3 DNA sequence: TGTGCCAGCAGCTTAGCCACAGGGGTGGCTGAAGCTTTCTTT. The chain recombines TRBV7-9 with TRBJ1-1; 7 nucleotides line up with TRBD1. CDR1 is SEHNR, CDR2 FQNEAQ, per germline (reference sequence). The CDR3 has 14 amino acids. V was clipped by 0 bases and J by 6 bases; unmatched bases: 4.

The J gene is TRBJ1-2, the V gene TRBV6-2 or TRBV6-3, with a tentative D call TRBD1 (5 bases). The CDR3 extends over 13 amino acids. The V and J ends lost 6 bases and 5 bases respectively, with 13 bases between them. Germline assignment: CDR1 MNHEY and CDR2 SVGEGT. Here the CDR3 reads CASSVAGPYGYTF. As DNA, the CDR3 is TGTGCCAGCAGCGTCGCGGGACCGTATGGCTACACCTTC.

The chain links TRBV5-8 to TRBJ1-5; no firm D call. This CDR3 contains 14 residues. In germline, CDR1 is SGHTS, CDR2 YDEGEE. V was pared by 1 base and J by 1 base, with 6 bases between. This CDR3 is CASSLYGSNQPQHF. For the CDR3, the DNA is TGTGCCAGCAGCTTGTACGGAAGCAATCAGCCCCAGCATTTT.

As DNA, the CDR3 is TGTGCCAGCAGTTACTCGAGCAGACTAGCGGGAGTGGGGGCCGGGGAGCTGTTTTTT. Translating gives CASSYSSRLAGVGAGELFF. The rearrangement links TRBV6-7 to TRBJ2-2, with 12 nucleotides matching TRBD2. TRBV6-7 is marked as an open reading frame, function uncertain. Trimming took 0 bases from V and 6 from J; bases not matched to a gene: 11. The CDR3 extends over 19 amino acids.

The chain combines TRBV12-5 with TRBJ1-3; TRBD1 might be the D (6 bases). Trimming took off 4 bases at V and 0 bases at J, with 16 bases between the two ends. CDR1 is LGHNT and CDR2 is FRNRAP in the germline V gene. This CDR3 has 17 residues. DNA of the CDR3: TGTGCTAGTGGTTCTCTGGGGGGCCCCGGCTCTGGAAACACCATATATTTT. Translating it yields CASGSLGGPGSGNTIYF.

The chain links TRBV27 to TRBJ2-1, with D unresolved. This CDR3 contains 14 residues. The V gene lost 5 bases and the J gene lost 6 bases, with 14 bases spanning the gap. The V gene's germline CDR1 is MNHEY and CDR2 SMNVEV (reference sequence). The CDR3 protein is CASSMSSSFNEQFF. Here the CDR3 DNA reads TGTGCCAGCAGTATGTCTAGTAGTTTCAATGAGCAGTTCTTC.

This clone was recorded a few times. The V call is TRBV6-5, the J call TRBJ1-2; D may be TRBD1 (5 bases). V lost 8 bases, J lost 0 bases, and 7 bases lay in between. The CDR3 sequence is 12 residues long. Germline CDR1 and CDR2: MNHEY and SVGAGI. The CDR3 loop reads CASATANYGYTF. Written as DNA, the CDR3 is TGTGCCAGCGCGACAGCTAACTATGGCTACACCTTC.

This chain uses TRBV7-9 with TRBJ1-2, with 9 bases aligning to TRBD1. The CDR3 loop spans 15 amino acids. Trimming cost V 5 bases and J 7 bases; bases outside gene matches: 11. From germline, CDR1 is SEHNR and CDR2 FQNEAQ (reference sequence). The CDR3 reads CASSTGGRAYGGYTF. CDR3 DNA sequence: TGTGCCAGCAGCACAGGGGGCAGGGCGTATGGTGGCTACACCTTC.

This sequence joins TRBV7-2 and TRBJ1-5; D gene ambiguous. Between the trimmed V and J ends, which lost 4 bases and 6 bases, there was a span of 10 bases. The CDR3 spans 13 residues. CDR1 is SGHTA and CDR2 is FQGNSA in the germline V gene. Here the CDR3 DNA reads TGTGCCAGCAGCTCCTCATCGAGTCAGCCCCAGCATTTT. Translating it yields CASSSSSSQPQHF.

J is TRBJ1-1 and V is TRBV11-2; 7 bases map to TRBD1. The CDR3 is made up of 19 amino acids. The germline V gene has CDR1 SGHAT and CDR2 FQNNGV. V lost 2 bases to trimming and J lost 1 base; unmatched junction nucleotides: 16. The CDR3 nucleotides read TGTGCCAGCAGCTTAAGGGTCCCCTTAACAGGGGATGAGAACACTGAAGCTTTCTTT. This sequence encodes CASSLRVPLTGDENTEAFF.

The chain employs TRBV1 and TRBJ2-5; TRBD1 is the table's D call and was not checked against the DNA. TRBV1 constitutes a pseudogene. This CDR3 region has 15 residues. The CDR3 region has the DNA TGCACCAGCAGCCAAGATTTAGGACAGCAAGAGACCCAGTACTTC. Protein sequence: CTSSQDLGQQETQYF.

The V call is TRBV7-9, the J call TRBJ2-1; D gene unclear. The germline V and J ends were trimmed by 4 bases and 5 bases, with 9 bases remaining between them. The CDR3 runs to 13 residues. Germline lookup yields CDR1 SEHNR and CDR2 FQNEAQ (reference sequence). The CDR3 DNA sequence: TGTGCCAGCAGCTCCTTCGACAACAATGAGCAGTTCTTC. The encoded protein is CASSSFDNNEQFF. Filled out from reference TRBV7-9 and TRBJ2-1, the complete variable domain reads DTGVSQNPRHKITKRGQNVTFRCDPISEHNRLYWYRQTLGQGPEFLTYFQNEAQLEKSRLLSDRFSAERPKGSFSTLEIQRTEQGDSAMYLCASSSFDNNEQFFGPGTRLTVL.

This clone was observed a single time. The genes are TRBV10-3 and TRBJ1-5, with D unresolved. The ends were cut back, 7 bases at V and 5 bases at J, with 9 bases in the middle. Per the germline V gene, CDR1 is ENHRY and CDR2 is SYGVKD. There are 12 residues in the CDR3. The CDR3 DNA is TGTGCCATCAATGGGGAGCATCAGCCCCAGCATTTT. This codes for CAINGEHQPQHF.

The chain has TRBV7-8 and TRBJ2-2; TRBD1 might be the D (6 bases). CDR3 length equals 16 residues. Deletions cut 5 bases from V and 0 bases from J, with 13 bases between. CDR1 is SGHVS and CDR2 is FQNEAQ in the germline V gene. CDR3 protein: CASSLWTAANTGELFF. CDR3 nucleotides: TGTGCCAGCAGCCTTTGGACAGCCGCGAACACCGGGGAGCTGTTTTTT. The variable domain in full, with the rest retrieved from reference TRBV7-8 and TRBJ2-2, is GAGVSQSPRYKVAKRGQDVALRCDPISGHVSLFWYQQALGQGPEFLTYFQNEAQLDKSGLPSDRFFAERPEGSVSTLKIQRTQQEDSAVYLCASSLWTAANTGELFFGEGSRLTVL.

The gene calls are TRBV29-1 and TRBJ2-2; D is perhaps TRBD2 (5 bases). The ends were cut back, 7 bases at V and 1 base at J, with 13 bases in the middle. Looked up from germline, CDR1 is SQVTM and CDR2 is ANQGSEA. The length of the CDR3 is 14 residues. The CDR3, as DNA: TGCAGCGGCCTCAGAGGGAGGAACACCGGGGAGCTGTTTTTT. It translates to CSGLRGRNTGELFF.

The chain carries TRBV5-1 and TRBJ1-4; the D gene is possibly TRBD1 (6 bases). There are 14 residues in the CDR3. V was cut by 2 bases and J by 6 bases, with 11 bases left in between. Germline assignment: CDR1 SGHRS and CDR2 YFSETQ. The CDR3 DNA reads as TGCGCCAGCAGCTTCGGGGGCTCGGATGAAAAACTGTTTTTT. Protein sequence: CASSFGGSDEKLFF. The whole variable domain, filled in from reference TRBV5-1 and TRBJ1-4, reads KAGVTQTPRYLIKTRGQQVTLSCSPISGHRSVSWYQQTPGQGLQFLFEYFSETQRNKGNFPGRFSGRQFSNSRSEMNVSTLELGDSALYLCASSFGGSDEKLFFGSGTQLSVL.